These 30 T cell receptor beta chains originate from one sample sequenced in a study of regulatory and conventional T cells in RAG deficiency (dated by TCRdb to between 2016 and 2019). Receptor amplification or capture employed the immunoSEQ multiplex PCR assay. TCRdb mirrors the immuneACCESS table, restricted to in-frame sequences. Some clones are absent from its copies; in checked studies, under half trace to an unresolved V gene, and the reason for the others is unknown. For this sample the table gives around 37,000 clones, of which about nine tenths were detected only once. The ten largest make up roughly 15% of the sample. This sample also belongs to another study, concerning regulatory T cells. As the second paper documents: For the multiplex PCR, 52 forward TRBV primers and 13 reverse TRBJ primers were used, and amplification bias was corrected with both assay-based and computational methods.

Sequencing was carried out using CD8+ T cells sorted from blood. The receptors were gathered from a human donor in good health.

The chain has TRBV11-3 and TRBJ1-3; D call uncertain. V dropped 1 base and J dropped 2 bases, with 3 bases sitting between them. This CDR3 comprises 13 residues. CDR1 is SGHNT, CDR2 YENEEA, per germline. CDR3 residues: CASSLGPGNTIYF. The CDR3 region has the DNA TGTGCCAGCAGCTTAGGGCCTGGAAACACCATATATTTT.

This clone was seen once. This chain's CDR3 is CASSVSGRGNTGELFF. CDR3 in DNA: TGTGCCAGCAGCGTGTCTGGCAGGGGGAACACCGGGGAGCTGTTTTTT. The V and J genes are TRBV9 and TRBJ2-2; tentative D call: TRBD1 (6 bases). From germline, CDR1 is SGDLS and CDR2 YYNGEE. V was cut by 2 bases and J by 1 base, with 12 bases left in between. The CDR3 is made up of 16 amino acids.

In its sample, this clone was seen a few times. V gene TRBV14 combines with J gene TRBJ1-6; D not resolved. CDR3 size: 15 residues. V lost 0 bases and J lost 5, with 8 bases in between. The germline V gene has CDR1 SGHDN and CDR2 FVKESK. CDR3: CASSQEALHNSPLHF. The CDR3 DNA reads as TGTGCCAGCAGCCAAGAGGCCCTGCATAATTCACCCCTCCACTTT.

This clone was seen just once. This CDR3 reads CASSLGGVGTEAFF. DNA for the CDR3: TGTGCCAGCAGCTTGGGGGGCGTAGGCACTGAAGCTTTCTTT. V gene TRBV5-4 combines with J gene TRBJ1-1; D possibly corresponds to TRBD1 (5 bases). The CDR3 is made up of 14 amino acids. Germline-derived CDR1 and CDR2 are SGHNT and YYREEE (reference sequence). V was cut by 0 bases and J by 4 bases, with 10 bases left in between.

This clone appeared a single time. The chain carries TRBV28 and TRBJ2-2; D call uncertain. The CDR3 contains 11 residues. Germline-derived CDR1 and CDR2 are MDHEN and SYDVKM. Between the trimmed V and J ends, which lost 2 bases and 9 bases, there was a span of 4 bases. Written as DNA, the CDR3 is TGTGCCAGCAGTTTAACCAGGGAGCTGTTTTTT. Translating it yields CASSLTRELFF.

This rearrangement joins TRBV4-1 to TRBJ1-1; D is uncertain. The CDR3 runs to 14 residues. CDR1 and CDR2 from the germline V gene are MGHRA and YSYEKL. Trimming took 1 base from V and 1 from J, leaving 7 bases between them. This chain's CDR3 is CASSQGQENTEAFF. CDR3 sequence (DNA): TGCGCCAGCAGCCAAGGCCAGGAGAACACTGAAGCTTTCTTT.

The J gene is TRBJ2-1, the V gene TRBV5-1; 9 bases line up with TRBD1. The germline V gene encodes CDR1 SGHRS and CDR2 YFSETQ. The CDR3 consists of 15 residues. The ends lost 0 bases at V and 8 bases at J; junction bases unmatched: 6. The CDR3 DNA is TGCGCCAGCAGCTTGGTTGGGACAGGGAGTGATGAGCAGTTCTTC. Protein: CASSLVGTGSDEQFF.

The CDR3 sequence is CASGLASGTPNTEAFF. The DNA for the CDR3 is TGTGCTAGTGGTTTGGCTTCTGGGACACCTAACACTGAAGCTTTCTTT. The chain uses TRBV12-5 and TRBJ1-1; a weak D match, TRBD1 (6 bases). The CDR3 has 16 residues. The V end was cut by 1 base, the J end by 2 bases, with 14 bases between. Germline CDR1 LGHNT, CDR2 FRNRAP.

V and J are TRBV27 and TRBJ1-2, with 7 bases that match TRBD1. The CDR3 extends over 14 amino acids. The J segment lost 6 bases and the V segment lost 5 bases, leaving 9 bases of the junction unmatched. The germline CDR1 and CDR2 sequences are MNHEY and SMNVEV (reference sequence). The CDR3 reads CASSLQMTGNGYTF. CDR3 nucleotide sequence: TGTGCCAGCAGTCTACAAATGACAGGGAATGGCTACACCTTC.

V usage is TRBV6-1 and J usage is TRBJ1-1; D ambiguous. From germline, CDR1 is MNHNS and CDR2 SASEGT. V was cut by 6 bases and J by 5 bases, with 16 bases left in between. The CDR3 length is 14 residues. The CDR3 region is CASRLVGIGTEAFF. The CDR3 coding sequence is TGTGCCAGCAGGTTGGTGGGAATCGGGACTGAAGCTTTCTTT.

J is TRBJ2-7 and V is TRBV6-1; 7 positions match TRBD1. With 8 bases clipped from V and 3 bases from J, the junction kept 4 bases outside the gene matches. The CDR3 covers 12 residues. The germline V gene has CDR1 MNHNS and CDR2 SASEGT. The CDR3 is CASGQDRYEQYF. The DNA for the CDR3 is TGTGCCAGCGGACAGGACCGCTACGAGCAGTACTTC.

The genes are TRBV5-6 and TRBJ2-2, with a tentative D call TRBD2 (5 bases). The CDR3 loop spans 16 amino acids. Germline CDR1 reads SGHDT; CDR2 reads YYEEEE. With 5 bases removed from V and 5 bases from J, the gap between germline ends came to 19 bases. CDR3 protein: CASSKIEGWRTGELFF. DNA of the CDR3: TGTGCCAGCAGTAAAATAGAGGGTTGGAGGACCGGGGAGCTGTTTTTT.

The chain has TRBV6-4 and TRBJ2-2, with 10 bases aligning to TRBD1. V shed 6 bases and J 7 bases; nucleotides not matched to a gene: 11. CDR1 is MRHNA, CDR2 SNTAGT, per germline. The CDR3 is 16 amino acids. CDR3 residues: CASRATDRGLIGELFF. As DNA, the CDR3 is TGTGCCAGCAGGGCTACAGACAGGGGGCTTATCGGGGAGCTGTTTTTT.

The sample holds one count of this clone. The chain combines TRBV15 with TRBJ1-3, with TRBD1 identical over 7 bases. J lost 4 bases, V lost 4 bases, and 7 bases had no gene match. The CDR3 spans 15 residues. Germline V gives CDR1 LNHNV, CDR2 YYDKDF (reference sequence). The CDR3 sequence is CATSIEQGSGNTIYF. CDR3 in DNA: TGTGCCACCAGCATCGAACAGGGGTCCGGAAACACCATATATTTT.

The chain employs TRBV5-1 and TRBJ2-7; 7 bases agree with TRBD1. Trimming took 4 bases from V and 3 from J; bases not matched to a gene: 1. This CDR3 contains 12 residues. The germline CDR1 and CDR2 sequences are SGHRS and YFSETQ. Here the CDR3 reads CASSTGVYEQYF. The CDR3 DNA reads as TGCGCCAGCAGCACAGGGGTCTACGAGCAGTACTTC.

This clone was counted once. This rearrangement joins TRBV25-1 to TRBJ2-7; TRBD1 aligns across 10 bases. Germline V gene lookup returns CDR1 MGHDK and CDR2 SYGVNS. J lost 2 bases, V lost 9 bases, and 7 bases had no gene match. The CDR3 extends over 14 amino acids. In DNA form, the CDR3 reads TGTGCCAGTTTCGGACAGGGGGACCCCTACGAGCAGTACTTC. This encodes CASFGQGDPYEQYF.

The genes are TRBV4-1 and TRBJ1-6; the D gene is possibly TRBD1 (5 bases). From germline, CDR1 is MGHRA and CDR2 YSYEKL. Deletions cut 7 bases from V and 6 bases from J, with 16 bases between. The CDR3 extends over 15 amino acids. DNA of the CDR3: TGCGCCAGCAAATATTTACAGGCTACTAATTCACCCCTCCACTTT. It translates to CASKYLQATNSPLHF.

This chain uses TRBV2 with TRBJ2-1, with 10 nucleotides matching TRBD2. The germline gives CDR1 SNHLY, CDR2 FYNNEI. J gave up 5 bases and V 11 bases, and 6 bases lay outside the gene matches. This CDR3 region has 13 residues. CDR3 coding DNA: TGTGCCGGTGGGACTAGCGTCCACAATGAGCAGTTCTTC. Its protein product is CAGGTSVHNEQFF.

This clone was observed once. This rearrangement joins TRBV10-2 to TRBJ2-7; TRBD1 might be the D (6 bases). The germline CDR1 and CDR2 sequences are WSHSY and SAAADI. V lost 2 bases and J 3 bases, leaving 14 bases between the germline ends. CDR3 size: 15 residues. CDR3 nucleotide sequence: TGCGCCAGCAGTGAGCCGGCGTCAGGGGTCTACGAGCAGTACTTC. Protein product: CASSEPASGVYEQYF.

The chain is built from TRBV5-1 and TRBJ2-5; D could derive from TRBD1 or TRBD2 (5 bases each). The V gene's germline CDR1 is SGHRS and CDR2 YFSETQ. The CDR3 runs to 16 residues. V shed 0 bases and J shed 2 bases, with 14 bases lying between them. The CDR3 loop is CASSLAGTGHQETQYF. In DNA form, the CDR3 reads TGCGCCAGCAGCTTGGCCGGGACGGGGCATCAAGAGACCCAGTACTTC.

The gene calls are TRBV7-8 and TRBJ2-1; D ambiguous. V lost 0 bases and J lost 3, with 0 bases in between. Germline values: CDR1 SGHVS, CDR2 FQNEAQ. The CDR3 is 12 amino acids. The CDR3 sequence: CASSLAYNEQFF. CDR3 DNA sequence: TGTGCCAGCAGCTTAGCCTACAATGAGCAGTTCTTC.

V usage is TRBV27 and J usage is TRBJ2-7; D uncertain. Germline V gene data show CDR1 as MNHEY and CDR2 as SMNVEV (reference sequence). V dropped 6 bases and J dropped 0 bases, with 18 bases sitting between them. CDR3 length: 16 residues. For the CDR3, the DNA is TGTGCCAGCAGGGACCGCGTTACGGTCAGCTCCTACGAGCAGTACTTC. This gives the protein CASRDRVTVSSYEQYF.

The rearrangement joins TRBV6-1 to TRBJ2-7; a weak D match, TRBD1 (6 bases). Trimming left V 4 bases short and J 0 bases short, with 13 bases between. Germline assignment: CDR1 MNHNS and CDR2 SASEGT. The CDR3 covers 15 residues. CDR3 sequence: CASSAHRDGSYEQYF. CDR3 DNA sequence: TGTGCCAGCAGTGCCCACAGGGATGGCTCCTACGAGCAGTACTTC.

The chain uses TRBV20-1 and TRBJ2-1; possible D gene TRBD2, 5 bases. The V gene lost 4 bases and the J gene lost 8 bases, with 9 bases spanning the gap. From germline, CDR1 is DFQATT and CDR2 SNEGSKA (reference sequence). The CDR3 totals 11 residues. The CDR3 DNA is TGCAGTGCTAAGAGGGTGGATGAGCAGTTCTTC. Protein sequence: CSAKRVDEQFF.

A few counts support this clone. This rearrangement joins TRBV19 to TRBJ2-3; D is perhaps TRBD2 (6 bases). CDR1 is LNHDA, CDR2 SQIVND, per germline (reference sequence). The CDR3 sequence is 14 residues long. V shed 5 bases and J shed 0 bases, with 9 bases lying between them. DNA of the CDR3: TGTGCCAGTAGTTTAGCGGCGAGCACAGATACGCAGTATTTT. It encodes CASSLAASTDTQYF.

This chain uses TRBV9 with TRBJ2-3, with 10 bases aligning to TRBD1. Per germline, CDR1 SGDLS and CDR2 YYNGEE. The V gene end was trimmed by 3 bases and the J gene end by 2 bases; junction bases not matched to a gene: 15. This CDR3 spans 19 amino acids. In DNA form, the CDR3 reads TGTGCCAGCAGCGCCCACCGGGACAGGGGTCCCTCGTACACAGATACGCAGTATTTT. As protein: CASSAHRDRGPSYTDTQYF.

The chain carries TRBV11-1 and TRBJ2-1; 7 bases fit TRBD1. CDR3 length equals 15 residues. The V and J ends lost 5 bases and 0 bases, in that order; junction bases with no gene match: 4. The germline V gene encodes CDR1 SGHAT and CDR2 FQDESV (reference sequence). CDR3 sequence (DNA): TGTGCCAGCAGCAAACAGGGGAGCTCCTACAATGAGCAGTTCTTC. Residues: CASSKQGSSYNEQFF.

CDR3 residues: CASSLGGRTYEQYF. The CDR3 DNA sequence: TGTGCCAGCAGCTTGGGCGGGAGGACCTACGAGCAGTACTTC. This sequence joins TRBV11-2 and TRBJ2-5; 8 bases match TRBD2. TRBJ2-7 matches the DNA end more closely, so the J call is doubtful. The CDR3 loop spans 14 amino acids. Germline V CDR1 and CDR2: SGHAT, FQNNGV.

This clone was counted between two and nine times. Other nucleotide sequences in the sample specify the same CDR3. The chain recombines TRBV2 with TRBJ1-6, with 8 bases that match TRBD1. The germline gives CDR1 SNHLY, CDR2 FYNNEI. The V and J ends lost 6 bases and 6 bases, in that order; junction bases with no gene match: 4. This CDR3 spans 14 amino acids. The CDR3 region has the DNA TGTGCCAGCAGACTCGGACAGGGTAATTCACCCCTCCACTTT. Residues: CASRLGQGNSPLHF. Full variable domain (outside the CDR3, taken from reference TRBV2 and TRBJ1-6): EPEVTQTPSHQVTQMGQEVILRCVPISNHLYFYWYRQILGQKVEFLVSFYNNEISEKSEIFDDQFSVERPDGSNFTLKIRSTKLEDSAMYFCASRLGQGNSPLHFGNGTRLTVT.

The DNA of the CDR3 is TGTGCCAGCAGCTTAAGGCTAGGGGGAGCCTACAATGAGCAGTTCTTC. This gives the protein CASSLRLGGAYNEQFF. V gene TRBV13 combines with J gene TRBJ2-1; tentative D call: TRBD1 (6 bases). The CDR3 is 16 residues long. Deletions cut 2 bases from V and 2 bases from J, with 13 bases between. CDR1 is PRHDT and CDR2 is FYEKMQ in the germline V gene (reference sequence). The whole variable domain, filled in from reference TRBV13 and TRBJ2-1, reads AAGVIQSPRHLIKEKRETATLKCYPIPRHDTVYWYQQGPGQDPQFLISFYEKMQSDKGSIPDRFSAQQFSDYHSELNMSSLELGDSALYFCASSLRLGGAYNEQFFGPGTRLTVL.